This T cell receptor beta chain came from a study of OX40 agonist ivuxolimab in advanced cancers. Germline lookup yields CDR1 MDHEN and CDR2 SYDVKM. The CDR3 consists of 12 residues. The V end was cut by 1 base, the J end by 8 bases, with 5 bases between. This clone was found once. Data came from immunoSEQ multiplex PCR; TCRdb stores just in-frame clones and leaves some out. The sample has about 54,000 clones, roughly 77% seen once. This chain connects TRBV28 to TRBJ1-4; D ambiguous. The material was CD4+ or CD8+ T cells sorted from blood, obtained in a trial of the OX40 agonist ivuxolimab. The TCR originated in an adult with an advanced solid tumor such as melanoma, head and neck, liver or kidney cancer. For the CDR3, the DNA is TGTGCCAGCAGTTTATACGGGGAAAAACTGTTTTTT. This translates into CASSLYGEKLFF.